The rows below give T cell receptor beta chains drawn from one sample of a study of blood T cell repertoires in COVID-19. Some clones are missing from TCRdb's copy, which holds only in-frame ones; the method was immunoSEQ multiplex PCR. The sample lists over 250,000 clones, over 70% seen once, with about 3.1% in the top ten. The specimen sequenced was peripheral blood. The origin of the receptors is a woman older than 75 with acute or convalescent COVID-19. CDR3s include the opening cysteine and the closing phenylalanine or tryptophan. A D gene is named only where the DNA matches it firmly. Size is omitted from some rows. Given values are once, few, many or a class for expanded clones.

DNA	CDR3	D	J	size	V
TGTGCCAGCAGCTTATCTGCAGGGACCCAGTACTTC	CASSLSAGTQYF	.	TRBJ2-5	.	TRBV7-9
TGTGCCAGCAGCATACCGGGACAGAGATCCTATGGCTACACCTTC	CASSIPGQRSYGYTF	TRBD1	TRBJ1-2	.	TRBV5-4
TGCGCCAGCAGCCAAGCAAATAGCGGGAGGGTCGCAGATACGCAGTATTTT	CASSQANSGRVADTQYF	TRBD2	TRBJ2-3	.	TRBV4-1
TGTGCCAGCTCACCACTAGCGGGGGGGCCGGAGACCCAGTACTTC	CASSPLAGGPETQYF	TRBD2	TRBJ2-5	.	TRBV18
TGTGCCAGCAGTCCTAAAGAAACAGATACGCAGTATTTT	CASSPKETDTQYF	.	TRBJ2-3	.	TRBV12-3/TRBV12-4
TGCGCCAGCAGCTTGACGGGTACAAACACCATATATTTT	CASSLTGTNTIYF	.	TRBJ1-3	.	TRBV5-1
TGTGCCAGCAGCTTAAACAGAGGGACTAGCGGGGGGCGCTCACAGCAGTACTTC	CASSLNRGTSGGRSQQYF	TRBD2	TRBJ2-7	.	TRBV5-4
TGCGCCAGCAGCCAATCAGCCCTCCCTGCCCGGGAGAGAAGTGAGTTCTTC	CASSQSALPARERSEFF	.	TRBJ2-1	.	TRBV4-1
TGTGCCAGCAGCGTTTTTGGGAGCTCCTACAATGAGCAGTTCTTC	CASSVFGSSYNEQFF	.	TRBJ2-1	few	TRBV9
TGTGCCAGTAACACAGGGGAGAGAAGCAATCAGCCCCAGCATTTT	CASNTGERSNQPQHF	TRBD1	TRBJ1-5	.	TRBV19
TGTGCCAGCAATCGCTTACAGGGGGCCACTGAAGCTTTCTTT	CASNRLQGATEAFF	TRBD1	TRBJ1-1	once	TRBV6-5
TGTGCCAGCAGCATGGACAGTCTCTACGAGCAGTACTTC	CASSMDSLYEQYF	.	TRBJ2-7	.	TRBV7-8
TGTGCCAGCAGTGCCGTGGGAGGAAGGCGTAACTATGGCTACACCTTC	CASSAVGGRRNYGYTF	.	TRBJ1-2	.	TRBV6-2/TRBV6-3
TGCGCCAGCAGCCACGACCTGACTAGCGGGAGTACGAATGAGCAGTTCTTC	CASSHDLTSGSTNEQFF	TRBD2	TRBJ2-1	.	TRBV4-1
TGCGCCAGCAGTGACTCCCGACAGGCCACAGATACGCAGTATTTT	CASSDSRQATDTQYF	.	TRBJ2-3	.	TRBV10-1